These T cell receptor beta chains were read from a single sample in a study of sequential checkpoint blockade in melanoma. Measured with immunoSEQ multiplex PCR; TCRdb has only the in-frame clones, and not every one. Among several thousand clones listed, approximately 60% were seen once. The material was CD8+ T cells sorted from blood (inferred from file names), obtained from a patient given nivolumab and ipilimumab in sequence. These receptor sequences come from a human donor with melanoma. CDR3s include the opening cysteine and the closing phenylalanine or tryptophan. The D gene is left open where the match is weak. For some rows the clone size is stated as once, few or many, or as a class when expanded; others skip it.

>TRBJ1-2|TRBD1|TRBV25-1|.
CASSERGDSYGYTF
TGTGCCAGCAGTGAAAGGGGGGACAGCTATGGCTACACCTTC
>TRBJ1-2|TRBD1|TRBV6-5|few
CASSYSGDSLYGYTF
TGTGCCAGCAGTTACTCCGGGGACAGCCTCTATGGCTACACCTTC
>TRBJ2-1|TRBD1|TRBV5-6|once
CASSFPRDRGKGSYNEQFF
TGTGCCAGCAGCTTTCCCCGGGACAGGGGGAAAGGATCCTACAATGAGCAGTTCTTC
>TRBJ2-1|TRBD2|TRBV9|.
CASSVSAGAQRGGEQFF
TGTGCCAGCAGCGTTTCAGCGGGAGCCCAACGAGGGGGTGAGCAGTTCTTC
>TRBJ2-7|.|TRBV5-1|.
CASSDAPIQEFYEQYF
TGCGCCAGCAGTGACGCACCTATACAGGAGTTCTACGAGCAGTACTTC
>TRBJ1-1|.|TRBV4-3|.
CASSHRVGTEAFF
TGCGCCAGCAGCCACAGGGTAGGCACTGAAGCTTTCTTT
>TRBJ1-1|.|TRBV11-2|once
CASSLLTWTEAFF
TGTGCCAGCAGCTTACTAACCTGGACTGAAGCTTTCTTT
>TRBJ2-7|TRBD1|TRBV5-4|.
CASSLGGRGREQYF
TGTGCCAGCAGCTTGGGAGGCAGGGGGCGTGAGCAGTACTTC
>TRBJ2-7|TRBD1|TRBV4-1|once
CASSLAPGQGGYEQYF
TGCGCCAGCAGCCTAGCTCCGGGACAGGGGGGCTACGAGCAGTACTTC
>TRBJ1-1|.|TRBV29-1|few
CSGGTGDPEAFF
TGCAGCGGGGGGACGGGGGATCCTGAAGCTTTCTTT
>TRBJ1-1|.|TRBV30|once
CAWRNGGGATEAFF
TGTGCCTGGAGAAATGGGGGGGGAGCCACTGAAGCTTTCTTT
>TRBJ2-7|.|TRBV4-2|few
CASSPQGKVYEQYF
TGTGCCAGCAGCCCCCAGGGGAAGGTTTACGAGCAGTACTTC
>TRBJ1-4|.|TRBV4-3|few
CASSLIRGAEKLFF
TGCGCCAGCAGCCTAATCAGGGGTGCTGAAAAACTGTTTTTT
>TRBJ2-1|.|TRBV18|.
CASSVVGSYNEQFF
TGTGCCAGTTCTGTAGTTGGCTCCTACAATGAGCAGTTCTTC
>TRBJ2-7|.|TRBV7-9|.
CASSGRPVNEQYF
TGTGCCAGCAGTGGGAGACCGGTTAACGAGCAGTACTTC
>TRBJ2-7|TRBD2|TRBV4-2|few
CASSQGLAGAYEQYF
TGTGCCAGCAGCCAAGGACTAGCGGGAGCCTACGAGCAGTACTTC
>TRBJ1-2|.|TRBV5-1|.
CASSPTAGGKDYGYTF
TGCGCCAGCAGCCCCACCGCGGGGGGAAAGGACTATGGCTACACCTTC
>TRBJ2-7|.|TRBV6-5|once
CASSYTQGYEQYF
TGTGCCAGCAGTTACACACAGGGCTACGAGCAGTACTTC
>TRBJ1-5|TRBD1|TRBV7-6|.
CASSTGNQPQHF
TGTGCCAGCTCGACAGGGAATCAGCCCCAGCATTTT
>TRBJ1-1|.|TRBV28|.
CASSLGGTGHTEAFF
TGTGCCAGCAGTTTAGGTGGCACAGGGCACACTGAAGCTTTCTTT